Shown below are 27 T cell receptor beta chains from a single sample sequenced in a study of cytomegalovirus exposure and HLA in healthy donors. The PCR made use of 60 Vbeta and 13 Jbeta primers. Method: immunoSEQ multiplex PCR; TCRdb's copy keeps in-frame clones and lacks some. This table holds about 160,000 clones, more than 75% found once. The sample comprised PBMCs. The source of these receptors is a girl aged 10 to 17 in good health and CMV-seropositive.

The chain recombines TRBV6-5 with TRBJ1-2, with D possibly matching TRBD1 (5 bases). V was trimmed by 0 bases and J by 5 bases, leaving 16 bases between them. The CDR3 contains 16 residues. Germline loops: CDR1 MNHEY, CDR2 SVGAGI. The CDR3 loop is CASSYSLRAGGYGYTF. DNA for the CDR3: TGTGCCAGCAGTTACTCGCTCAGGGCGGGAGGTTATGGCTACACCTTC.

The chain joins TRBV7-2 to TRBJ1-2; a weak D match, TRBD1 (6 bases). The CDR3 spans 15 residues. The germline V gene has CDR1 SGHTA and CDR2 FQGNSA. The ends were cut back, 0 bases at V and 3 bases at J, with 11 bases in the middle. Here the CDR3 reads CASSLAGGADYGYTF. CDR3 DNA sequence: TGTGCCAGCAGCTTAGCCGGGGGGGCGGACTATGGCTACACCTTC. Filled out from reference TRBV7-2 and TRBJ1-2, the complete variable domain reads GAGVSQSPSNKVTEKGKDVELRCDPISGHTALYWYRQSLGQGLEFLIYFQGNSAPDKSGLPSDRFSAERTGGSVSTLTIQRTQQEDSAVYLCASSLAGGADYGYTFGSGTRLTVV.

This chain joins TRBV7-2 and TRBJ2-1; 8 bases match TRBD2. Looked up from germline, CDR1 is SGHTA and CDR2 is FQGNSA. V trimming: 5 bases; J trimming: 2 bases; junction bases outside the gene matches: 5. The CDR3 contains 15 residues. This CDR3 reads CASSTVSGAYNEQFF. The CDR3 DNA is TGTGCCAGCAGCACAGTTAGCGGGGCCTACAATGAGCAGTTCTTC.

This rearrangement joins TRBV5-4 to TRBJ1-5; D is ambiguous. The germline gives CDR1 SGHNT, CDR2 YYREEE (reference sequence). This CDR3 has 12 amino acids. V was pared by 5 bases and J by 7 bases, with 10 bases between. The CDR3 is CASRRGQQPQHF. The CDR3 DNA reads TGTGCCAGCAGGCGGGGTCAACAGCCCCAGCATTTT.

The CDR3 bases are TGTGCCAGCAGCCCCGGACAGGGGGGAGTCCAGCCCCAGCATTTT. Translation gives CASSPGQGGVQPQHF. The rearrangement uses TRBV7-9 and TRBJ1-5; TRBD1 agrees at 10 bases. The CDR3 runs to 15 residues. The V segment lost 5 bases and the J segment 7 bases; nucleotides outside the gene matches: 8. In germline, CDR1 is SEHNR, CDR2 FQNEAQ (reference sequence).

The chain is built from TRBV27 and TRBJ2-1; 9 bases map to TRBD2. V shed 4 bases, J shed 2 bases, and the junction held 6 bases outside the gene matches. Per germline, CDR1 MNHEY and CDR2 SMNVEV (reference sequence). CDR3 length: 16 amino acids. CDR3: CASSSIQRGAYNEQFF. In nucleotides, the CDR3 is TGTGCCAGCAGTTCGATTCAGCGGGGGGCCTACAATGAGCAGTTCTTC.

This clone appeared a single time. CDR3 loop: CSVYDRGTYEQYF. CDR3 bases: TGCAGCGTTTACGACAGGGGGACCTACGAGCAGTACTTC. The rearrangement links TRBV29-1 to TRBJ2-7, with 9 bases that match TRBD1. Germline values: CDR1 SQVTM, CDR2 ANQGSEA. The CDR3 is 13 residues long. V trimming: 5 bases; J trimming: 2 bases; junction bases outside the gene matches: 4.

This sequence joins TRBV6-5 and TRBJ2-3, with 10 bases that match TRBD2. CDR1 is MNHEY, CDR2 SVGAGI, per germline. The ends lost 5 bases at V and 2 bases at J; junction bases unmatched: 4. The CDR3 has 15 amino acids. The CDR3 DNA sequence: TGTGCCAGCAGTCTAGCGGGGGCAACCACAGATACGCAGTATTTT. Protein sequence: CASSLAGATTDTQYF.

Here the CDR3 reads CASSGDSYSGELFF. The CDR3 DNA reads as TGCGCCAGCAGCGGGGACTCGTACTCCGGGGAGCTGTTTTTT. The V gene is TRBV5-1, the J gene TRBJ2-2; D may be TRBD2 (6 bases). Germline V gene data show CDR1 as SGHRS and CDR2 as YFSETQ. The CDR3 length is 14 residues. Trimming took 4 bases from V and 6 from J, leaving 13 bases between them.

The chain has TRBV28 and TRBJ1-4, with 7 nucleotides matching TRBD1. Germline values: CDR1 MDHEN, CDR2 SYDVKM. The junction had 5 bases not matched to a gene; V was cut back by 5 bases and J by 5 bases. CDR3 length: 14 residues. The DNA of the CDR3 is TGTGCCAGCAGTCCCCGGGACAGCAATGAAAAACTGTTTTTT. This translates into CASSPRDSNEKLFF.

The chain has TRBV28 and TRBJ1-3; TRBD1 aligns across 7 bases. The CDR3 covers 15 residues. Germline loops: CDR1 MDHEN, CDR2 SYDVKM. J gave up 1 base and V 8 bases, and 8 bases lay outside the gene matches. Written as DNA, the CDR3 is TGTGCCAGCCGTCCAGGGGACAGTTCTGGAAACACCATATATTTT. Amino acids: CASRPGDSSGNTIYF. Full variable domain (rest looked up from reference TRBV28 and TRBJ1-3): DVKVTQSSRYLVKRTGEKVFLECVQDMDHENMFWYRQDPGLGLRLIYFSYDVKMKEKGDIPEGYSVSREKKERFSLILESASTNQTSMYLCASRPGDSSGNTIYFGEGSWLTVV.

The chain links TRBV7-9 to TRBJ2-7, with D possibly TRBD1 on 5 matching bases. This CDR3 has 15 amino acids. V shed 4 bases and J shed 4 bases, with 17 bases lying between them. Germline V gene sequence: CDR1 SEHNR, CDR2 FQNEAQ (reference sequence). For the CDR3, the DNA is TGTGCCAGCAGCTCTCCCTTGGGGCCTGATTACGAGCAGTACTTC. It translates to CASSSPLGPDYEQYF.

CDR3: CASSLFGTDTGELFF. The CDR3 DNA reads as TGTGCCAGCAGTTTATTCGGGACAGACACCGGGGAGCTGTTTTTT. The J gene is TRBJ2-2, the V gene TRBV28, with TRBD1 matching 7 bases. The CDR3 is 15 amino acids. Trimming at V came to 1 base and at J to 3 bases, leaving 2 bases not matched to a gene. From germline, CDR1 is MDHEN and CDR2 SYDVKM. The full variable domain, rest sourced from reference TRBV28 and TRBJ2-2, is DVKVTQSSRYLVKRTGEKVFLECVQDMDHENMFWYRQDPGLGLRLIYFSYDVKMKEKGDIPEGYSVSREKKERFSLILESASTNQTSMYLCASSLFGTDTGELFFGEGSRLTVL.

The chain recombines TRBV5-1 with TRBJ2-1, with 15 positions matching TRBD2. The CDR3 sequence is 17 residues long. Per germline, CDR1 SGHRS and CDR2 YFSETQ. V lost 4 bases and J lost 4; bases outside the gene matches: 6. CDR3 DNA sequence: TGCGCCAGCAGCCAAGGACTAGCGGGAGGGTTGTACAATGAGCAGTTCTTC. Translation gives CASSQGLAGGLYNEQFF.

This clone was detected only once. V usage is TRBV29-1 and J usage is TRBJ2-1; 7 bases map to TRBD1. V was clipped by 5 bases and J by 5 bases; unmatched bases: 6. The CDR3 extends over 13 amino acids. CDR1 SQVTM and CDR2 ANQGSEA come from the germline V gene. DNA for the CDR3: TGCAGCGTTTATGGACAGGTAGACAATGAGCAGTTCTTC. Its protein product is CSVYGQVDNEQFF.

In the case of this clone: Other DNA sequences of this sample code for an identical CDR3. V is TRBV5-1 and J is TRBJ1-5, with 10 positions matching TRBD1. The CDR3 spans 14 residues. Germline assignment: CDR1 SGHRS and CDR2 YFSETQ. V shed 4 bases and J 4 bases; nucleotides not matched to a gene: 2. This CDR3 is CASSEGQGNQPQHF. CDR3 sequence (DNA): TGCGCCAGCAGCGAGGGACAGGGGAATCAGCCCCAGCATTTT.

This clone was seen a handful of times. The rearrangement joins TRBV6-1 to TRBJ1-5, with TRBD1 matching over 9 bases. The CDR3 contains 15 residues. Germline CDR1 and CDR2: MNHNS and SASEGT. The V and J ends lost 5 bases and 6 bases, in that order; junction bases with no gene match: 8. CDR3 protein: CASSLGQTGGQPQHF. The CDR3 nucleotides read TGTGCCAGCAGTTTAGGACAGACAGGGGGTCAGCCCCAGCATTTT.

The CDR3, as DNA: TGTGCCAGCAGTGATGGGGCGGGGGGCAATGAGCAGTTCTTC. Translated, it gives CASSDGAGGNEQFF. The rearrangement joins TRBV2 to TRBJ2-1; 8 bases line up with TRBD2. V was pared by 3 bases and J by 6 bases, with 4 bases of the junction left unmatched. CDR1 is SNHLY, CDR2 FYNNEI, per germline. CDR3 size: 14 residues. The full variable domain, completed using reference TRBV2 and TRBJ2-1, is EPEVTQTPSHQVTQMGQEVILRCVPISNHLYFYWYRQILGQKVEFLVSFYNNEISEKSEIFDDQFSVERPDGSNFTLKIRSTKLEDSAMYFCASSDGAGGNEQFFGPGTRLTVL.

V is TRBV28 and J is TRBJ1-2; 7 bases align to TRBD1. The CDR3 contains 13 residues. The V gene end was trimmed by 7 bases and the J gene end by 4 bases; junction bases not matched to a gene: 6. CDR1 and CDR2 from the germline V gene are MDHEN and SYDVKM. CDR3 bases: TGTGCCAGCACGAAGGGGGCGGGCTATGGCTACACCTTC. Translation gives CASTKGAGYGYTF.

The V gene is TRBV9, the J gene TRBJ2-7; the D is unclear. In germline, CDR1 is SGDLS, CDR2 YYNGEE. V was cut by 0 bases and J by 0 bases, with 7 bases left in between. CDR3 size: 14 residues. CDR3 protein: CASSVDGSSYEQYF. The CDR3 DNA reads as TGTGCCAGCAGCGTAGATGGCAGCTCCTACGAGCAGTACTTC.

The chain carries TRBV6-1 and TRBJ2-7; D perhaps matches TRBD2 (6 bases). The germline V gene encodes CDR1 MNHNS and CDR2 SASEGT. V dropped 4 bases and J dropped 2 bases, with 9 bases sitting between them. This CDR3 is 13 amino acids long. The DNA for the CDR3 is TGTGCCAGCAGTGTAGCGGAGACCTACGAGCAGTACTTC. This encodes CASSVAETYEQYF.

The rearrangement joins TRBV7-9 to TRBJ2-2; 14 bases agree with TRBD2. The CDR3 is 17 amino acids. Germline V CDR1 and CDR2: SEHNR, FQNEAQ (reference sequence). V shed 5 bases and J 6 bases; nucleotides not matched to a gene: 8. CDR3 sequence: CASSRGLAGVYAGELFF. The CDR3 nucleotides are TGTGCCAGCAGCCGGGGACTAGCGGGAGTATACGCCGGGGAGCTGTTTTTT.

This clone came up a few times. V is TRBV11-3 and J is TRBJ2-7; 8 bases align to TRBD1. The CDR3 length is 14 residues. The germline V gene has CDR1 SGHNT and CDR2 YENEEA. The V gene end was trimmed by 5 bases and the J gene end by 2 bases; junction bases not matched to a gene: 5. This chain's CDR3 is CASSPGTGAYEQYF. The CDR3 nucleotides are TGTGCCAGCAGCCCTGGGACAGGCGCCTACGAGCAGTACTTC.

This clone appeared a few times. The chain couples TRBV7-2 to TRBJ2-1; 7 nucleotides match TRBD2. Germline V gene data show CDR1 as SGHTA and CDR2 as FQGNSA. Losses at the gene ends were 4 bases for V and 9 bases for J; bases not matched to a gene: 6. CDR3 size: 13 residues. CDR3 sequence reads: CASSSTSSSEQFF. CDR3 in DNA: TGTGCCAGCAGCTCGACTAGCTCCTCTGAGCAGTTCTTC.

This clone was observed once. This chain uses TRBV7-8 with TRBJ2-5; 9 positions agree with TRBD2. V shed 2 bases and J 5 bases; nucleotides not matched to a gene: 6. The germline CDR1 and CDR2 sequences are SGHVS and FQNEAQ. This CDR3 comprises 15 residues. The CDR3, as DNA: TGTGCCAGCAGCTTATTGCGGGGGGGCCCGGAGACCCAGTACTTC. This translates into CASSLLRGGPETQYF.

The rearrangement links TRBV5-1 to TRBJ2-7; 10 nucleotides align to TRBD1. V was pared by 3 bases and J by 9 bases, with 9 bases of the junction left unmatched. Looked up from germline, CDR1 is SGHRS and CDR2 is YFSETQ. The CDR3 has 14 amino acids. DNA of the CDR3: TGCGCCAGCAGCTACGGGACAGGGGTAAACGGGCAGTACTTC. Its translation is CASSYGTGVNGQYF.

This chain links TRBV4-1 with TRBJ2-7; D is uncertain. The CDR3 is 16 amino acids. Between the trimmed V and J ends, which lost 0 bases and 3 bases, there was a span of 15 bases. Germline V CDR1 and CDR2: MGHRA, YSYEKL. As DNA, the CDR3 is TGCGCCAGCAGCCAAGATCGTTTAGCCCCCCACTACGAGCAGTACTTC. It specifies CASSQDRLAPHYEQYF.